A selection of T cell receptor beta chains follows, all from one sample in a study of cytomegalovirus exposure and HLA in healthy donors. Sequencing used immunoSEQ multiplex PCR; TCRdb keeps in-frame clones, though not all of them. The data show approximately 120,000 clones, 94% seen once. The sample taken for sequencing was PBMCs. These TCRs come from a woman between 18 and 29 years old in good health and CMV-seronegative. CDR3s include the opening cysteine and the closing phenylalanine or tryptophan. D genes are given only for firm matches. For some rows the clone size is stated as once, few or many, or as a class when expanded; others skip it.

CDR3 | DNA | size | D | J | V
CASTTGIGSNEKLFF | TGTGCCAGCACGACAGGGATTGGGAGTAATGAAAAACTGTTTTTT | . | TRBD1 | TRBJ1-4 | TRBV27
CASDSQGLGNQPQHF | TGTGCCTCCGACTCACAGGGGCTGGGGAATCAGCCCCAGCATTTT | . | TRBD1 | TRBJ1-5 | TRBV2
CASSLGGDQPQHF | TGCGCCAGCAGCTTGGGGGGAGATCAGCCCCAGCATTTT | once | . | TRBJ1-5 | TRBV5-1
CASSLGSSDEQFF | TGTGCCAGCAGCTTAGGCTCTAGTGATGAGCAGTTCTTC | . | . | TRBJ2-1 | TRBV13
CASSTGGGFIYEQYF | TGCGCCAGCAGCACGGGCGGGGGATTTATCTACGAGCAGTACTTC | . | TRBD2 | TRBJ2-7 | TRBV5-1
CASSLGTTGYGYTF | TGTGCCAGCAGCCTTGGGACAACGGGCTATGGCTACACCTTC | . | . | TRBJ1-2 | TRBV28
CASSSGGYGYTF | TGTGCCAGCAGTTCAGGGGGGTATGGCTACACCTTC | . | TRBD1 | TRBJ1-2 | TRBV27
CASSWGTSGIYEQYF | TGCGCCAGCAGCTGGGGGACTAGCGGGATTTACGAGCAGTACTTC | . | TRBD2 | TRBJ2-7 | TRBV5-1
CASSQQGANYGYTF | TGTGCCAGCAGTCAACAGGGAGCTAACTATGGCTACACCTTC | . | . | TRBJ1-2 | TRBV11-2
CAITPRQGADTGELFF | TGTGCCATCACCCCGAGACAGGGGGCGGACACCGGGGAGCTGTTTTTT | . | TRBD1 | TRBJ2-2 | TRBV10-3
CASSIWGASPQPQHF | TGTGCCAGTAGTATCTGGGGAGCGTCTCCTCAGCCCCAGCATTTT | . | . | TRBJ1-5 | TRBV19
CASSERAGGVGELFF | TGTGCCAGCAGTGAGCGAGCGGGAGGGGTCGGGGAGCTGTTTTTT | . | TRBD2 | TRBJ2-2 | TRBV2
CASSRGLAGPTDTQYF | TGTGCCAGTAGTAGAGGACTAGCGGGACCCACAGATACGCAGTATTTT | . | TRBD2 | TRBJ2-3 | TRBV19
CASSRGNNNEQFF | TGTGCCAGCAGCCGAGGTAATAACAATGAGCAGTTCTTC | . | . | TRBJ2-1 | TRBV5-4
CASSFGLDFETQYF | TGTGCCAGCAGCTTTGGACTAGACTTCGAGACCCAGTACTTC | . | TRBD2 | TRBJ2-5 | TRBV7-9
CASSSTKGARSPLHF | TGTGCCAGCAGTTCTACTAAGGGGGCACGTTCACCCCTCCACTTT | . | TRBD1 | TRBJ1-6 | TRBV28
CASSESLVTGATNEKLFF | TGTGCCAGCAGTGAATCCCTTGTGACGGGTGCAACTAATGAAAAACTGTTTTTT | . | . | TRBJ1-4 | TRBV6-1
CASSEGQPTGNTIYF | TGTGCCAGCAGTGAAGGACAGCCAACTGGAAACACCATATATTTT | . | . | TRBJ1-3 | TRBV6-1
CASSSGANEKLFF | TGTGCCAGCAGTTCAGGGGCTAATGAAAAACTGTTTTTT | . | . | TRBJ1-4 | TRBV13
CAGKISGYDSTDTQYF | TGTGCCGGTAAGATTAGCGGATACGACTCAACAGATACGCAGTATTTT | . | . | TRBJ2-3 | TRBV2
CASSLRGGGTDTQYF | TGTGCCAGCAGCTTAAGGGGTGGGGGCACAGATACGCAGTATTTT | . | . | TRBJ2-3 | TRBV11-2
CASSEGRTHSGYTF | TGTGCCAGCAGTGAAGGACGGACTCATTCTGGCTACACCTTC | . | . | TRBJ1-2 | TRBV6-1
CASRISGSTYNEQFF | TGTGCCAGCAGGATAAGCGGGAGTACCTACAATGAGCAGTTCTTC | . | TRBD2 | TRBJ2-1 | TRBV11-2
CASSSLTENTEAFF | TGTGCCAGCAGTTCCTTGACAGAGAACACTGAAGCTTTCTTT | . | . | TRBJ1-1 | TRBV27
CASSPATANTEAFF | TGTGCCAGCTCACCTGCGACAGCTAACACTGAAGCTTTCTTT | . | . | TRBJ1-1 | TRBV18
CASLPASGADNEQFF | TGTGCCAGCCTTCCTGCTAGCGGGGCAGACAATGAGCAGTTCTTC | . | TRBD2 | TRBJ2-1 | TRBV7-6
CASSYSSNQPQHF | TGTGCCAGCAGTTACTCGAGTAACCAGCCCCAGCATTTT | . | . | TRBJ1-5 | TRBV6-5
CASSLDGDSGANVLTF | TGCGCCAGCAGCTTGGACGGAGACTCTGGGGCCAACGTCCTGACTTTC | . | . | TRBJ2-6 | TRBV5-1
CASSTRGGDYGYTF | TGTGCCAGCAGCACCAGGGGTGGGGACTATGGCTACACCTTC | . | . | TRBJ1-2 | TRBV2
CASSEGQGDEAFF | TGTGCCAGCAGTGAAGGACAGGGGGACGAAGCTTTCTTT | . | TRBD1 | TRBJ1-1 | TRBV6-4
CASSLEQGADGYTF | TGCGCCAGCAGCTTGGAACAGGGGGCGGACGGCTACACCTTC | . | TRBD1 | TRBJ1-2 | TRBV5-1
CAWTGGRITNYGYTF | TGTGCCTGGACCGGGGGACGGATTACTAACTATGGCTACACCTTC | . | . | TRBJ1-2 | TRBV30
CASERGTGQETQYF | TGTGCCAGCGAACGGGGGACGGGCCAAGAGACCCAGTACTTC | . | . | TRBJ2-5 | TRBV6-1
CASNEAGTYTGELFF | TGTGCCAGCAACGAAGCGGGGACTTACACCGGGGAGCTGTTTTTT | once | TRBD2 | TRBJ2-2 | TRBV5-4
CASSEGHPRGYTF | TGTGCCAGCAGTGAGGGACACCCTCGTGGCTACACCTTC | once | . | TRBJ1-2 | TRBV6-1
CASSFPGAVADTQYF | TGTGCCAGCAGTTTTCCGGGTGCTGTTGCAGATACGCAGTATTTT | . | . | TRBJ2-3 | TRBV28
CASSRQGFFHGYTF | TGTGCCAGCAGCCGTCAGGGTTTTTTCCATGGCTACACCTTC | . | . | TRBJ1-2 | TRBV11-1
CASSGQGPRDGYTF | TGTGCCAGCAGCGGACAGGGCCCTAGGGATGGCTACACCTTC | once | TRBD1 | TRBJ1-2 | TRBV9
CASSLGPTSQASTDTQYF | TGTGCCAGCAGCTTAGGTCCTACAAGTCAGGCTAGCACAGATACGCAGTATTTT | . | . | TRBJ2-3 | TRBV5-4
CASSRGGQGNTIYF | TGTGCCAGCAGCCGGGGGGGGCAGGGAAACACCATATATTTT | . | . | TRBJ1-3 | TRBV7-2
CASSSTRDRAQPSLETQYF | TGTGCCAGCAGCTCAACTCGGGACAGGGCACAACCCTCCCTGGAGACCCAGTACTTC | . | TRBD1 | TRBJ2-5 | TRBV5-6
CAINPGGYEQYF | TGTGCCATAAATCCGGGCGGGTACGAGCAGTACTTC | . | . | TRBJ2-7 | TRBV7-9
CASSTRAAVYNEQFF | TGTGCCAGCAGCACCCGCGCTGCGGTCTACAATGAGCAGTTCTTC | . | . | TRBJ2-1 | TRBV9
CASSEAGPPYEQYF | TGCGCCAGCAGTGAAGCGGGACCCCCCTACGAGCAGTACTTC | . | TRBD2 | TRBJ2-7 | TRBV10-1
CASSLGPTDTQYF | TGCGCCAGCAGCTTGGGGCCCACAGATACGCAGTATTTT | . | . | TRBJ2-3 | TRBV5-1
CASSLGTSGGNEQFF | TGTGCCAGCAGCTTAGGGACTAGCGGGGGAAATGAGCAGTTCTTC | . | TRBD2 | TRBJ2-1 | TRBV7-8
CAISESWQNTGELFF | TGTGCCATCAGTGAGTCTTGGCAGAACACCGGGGAGCTGTTTTTT | . | . | TRBJ2-2 | TRBV10-3